This T cell receptor (beta chain) was captured by sequencing in a study of OX40 agonist ivuxolimab in advanced cancers. Study-level information: One patient with hepatocellular carcinoma and two with cutaneous melanoma, three in all, had partial responses.

Assay: immunoSEQ multiplex PCR; the TCRdb copy retains only in-frame clones and omits some. The sample lists 70,000 to 90,000 clones; about nine tenths were seen once. Points on this clone: As yet, its antigen is unknown.

Germline CDR1 is SEHNR and CDR2 is FQNEAQ (reference sequence). The CDR3 covers 16 residues. V was shortened by 4 bases and J by 3 bases, with 16 bases between the two germline ends. Notes on the study in general: Expanded clones were, on average, more numerous among CD8+ T cells than CD4+. The study observed clonal expansion of CD4+ and CD8+ blood T cells by week 6 at 0.1 to 3.0 mg/kg.

Systemic immunosuppression or a history of autoimmune disease excluded patients. Sequencing was performed on CD4+ or CD8+ T cells sorted from blood, taken in a trial of the OX40 agonist ivuxolimab. The chain has TRBV7-9 and TRBJ2-1; D tentatively fits TRBD1 or TRBD2 (5 bases each). The TCR sequence derives from an adult with an advanced solid tumor such as melanoma, head and neck, liver or kidney cancer. The CDR3 DNA reads as TGTGCCAGCAGCTCATTAGCACGAGGGGTCTACAATGAGCAGTTCTTC. Residues: CASSSLARGVYNEQFF.